Listed below are T cell receptor beta chains from one sample, sequenced in a study of blood T cells in healthy people across ages. TCRdb independently ran MiXCR on the 5' RACE reads; one entry per CDR3 protein. The data show approximately 810,000 distinct CDR3 sequences, about 36% seen once. Material: blood. Receptor source: a man aged 18-30 years in good health. The conserved cysteine and the conserved F or W are not part of the CDR3 here.

v_call cdr3_aa
TRBV2 ASLKDRGRAVELF
TRBV12-3/TRBV12-4 ASSLSYGAGLQPQH
TRBV27 ASSLARGGGYTQY
TRBV28 ASSLGTGKYWTEAF
TRBV5-5 ASSVSGTGIRGYT
TRBV27 ASSPWTGNNEQY
TRBV30 AWSVQGDNYGYT
TRBV20-1 SARDTRLQETQY
TRBV5-5 ASTLRQGGVYGYT
TRBV5-1 ASSLEPLGQLLFSGNTIY
TRBV20-1 SADFRAETSTDTQY
TRBV7-2 ASSLWGGAADTQY
TRBV27 ASSRRSDRVSKLF
TRBV6-2/TRBV6-3 ASSYSNREDGSDTQY
TRBV7-2 ASTPLMNTEAF
TRBV2 ASSVQGGLYNEQF
TRBV4-1 ASSQEGGTSNQPQH
TRBV20-1 SARATGINNSPLH
TRBV7-9 ASSLGMAGDIQETQY
TRBV25-1 ASSDVDRLYGYT
TRBV30 AWRLTGALNEQF